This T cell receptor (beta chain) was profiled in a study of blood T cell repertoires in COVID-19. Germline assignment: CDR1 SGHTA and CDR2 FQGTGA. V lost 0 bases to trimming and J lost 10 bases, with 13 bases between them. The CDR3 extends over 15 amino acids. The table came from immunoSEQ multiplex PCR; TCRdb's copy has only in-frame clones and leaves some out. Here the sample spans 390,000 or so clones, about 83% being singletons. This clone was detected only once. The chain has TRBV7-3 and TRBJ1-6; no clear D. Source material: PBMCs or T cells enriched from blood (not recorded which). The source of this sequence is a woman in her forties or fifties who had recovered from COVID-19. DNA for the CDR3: TGTGCCAGCAGCTTAACCGGGGTGGGCGAGTCACCCCTCCACTTT. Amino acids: CASSLTGVGESPLHF.